In its sample, the clone carrying this TCR beta chain was seen once. This specimen belongs to a study of cytomegalovirus exposure and HLA in healthy donors. The CDR3 is 13 residues long. CDR1 is SGDLS, CDR2 YYNGEE, per germline. V was pared by 4 bases and J by 5 bases, with 2 bases of the junction left unmatched. The PCR ran on 60 Vbeta and 13 Jbeta primers. Produced via immunoSEQ multiplex PCR; TCRdb's table is partial and in-frame only. The repertoire holds 95,000 to 110,000 clones, with about 75% as singletons. The chain joins TRBV9 to TRBJ2-5; TRBD2 matches 10 bases. Sequencing was done on a sample of PBMCs. The source is a man aged 60 to 75 in good health and CMV-seropositive. The CDR3 reads CASSSTSGETQYF. In DNA form, the CDR3 reads TGTGCCAGCAGCTCGACTAGCGGGGAGACCCAGTACTTC.